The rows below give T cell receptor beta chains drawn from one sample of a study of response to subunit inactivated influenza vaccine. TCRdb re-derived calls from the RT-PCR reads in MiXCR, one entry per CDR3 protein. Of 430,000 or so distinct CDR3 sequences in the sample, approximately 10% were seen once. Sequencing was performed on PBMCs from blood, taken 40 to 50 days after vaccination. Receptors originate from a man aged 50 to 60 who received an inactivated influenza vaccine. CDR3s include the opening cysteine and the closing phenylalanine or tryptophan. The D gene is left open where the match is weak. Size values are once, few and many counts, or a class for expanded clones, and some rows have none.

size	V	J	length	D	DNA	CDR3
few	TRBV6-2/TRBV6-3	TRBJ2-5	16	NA	TGTGCCAGCAGCCTCCCCGCGGGGCGGACCCAAGAGACCCAGTACTTC	CASSLPAGRTQETQYF
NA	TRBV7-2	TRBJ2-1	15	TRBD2	TGTGCCAGCAGCCTCTCAGCGGGAGGGCCTCGGGAGCAGTTCTTC	CASSLSAGGPREQFF
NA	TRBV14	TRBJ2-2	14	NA	TGTGCCAGCAGCCAAGATCGGTGGTCCGGGGAGCTGTTTTTT	CASSQDRWSGELFF
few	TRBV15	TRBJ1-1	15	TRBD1	TGTGCCACCAGCAGACCGGGACAGTTGAACACTGAAGCTTTCTTT	CATSRPGQLNTEAFF
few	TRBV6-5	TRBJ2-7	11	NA	TGTGCCAGCAGAAATCCCTACGAGCAGTACTTC	CASRNPYEQYF
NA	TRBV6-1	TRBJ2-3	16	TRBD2	TGTGCCAGCAGTCAATCACTAGCGGGGGTAACAGATACGCAGTATTTT	CASSQSLAGVTDTQYF
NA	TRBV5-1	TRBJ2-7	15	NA	TGCGCCAGCAGCTTGGCGGCAGGGTACGATCACGAGCAGTACTTC	CASSLAAGYDHEQYF
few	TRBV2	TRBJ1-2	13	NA	TGTGCCAGCAGTGAGATCGGGGTCTATGGCTACACCTTC	CASSEIGVYGYTF
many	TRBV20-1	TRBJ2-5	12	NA	TGCAGTGCTAGAGATAGGGGGGAGACCCAGTACTTC	CSARDRGETQYF
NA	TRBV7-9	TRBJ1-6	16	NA	TGTGCCAGCAGTTCCTCGCTAGTCGCTATTGATTCACCCCTCCACTTT	CASSSSLVAIDSPLHF
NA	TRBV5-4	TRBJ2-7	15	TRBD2	TGTGCCAGCAGCCTCGGGACTAGCGGGACCTACGAGCAGTACTTC	CASSLGTSGTYEQYF